The 10 T cell receptor beta chains below all came from one sample that was sequenced in a study of blood T cell repertoires in COVID-19. Clones were read by immunoSEQ multiplex PCR, and TCRdb kept only the in-frame ones, dropping some. The repertoire holds around 98,000 clones, with 70% to 90% as singletons. The sample comprised peripheral blood. The source of these receptors is a man between 65 and 80 years old with acute or convalescent COVID-19.

The chain is built from TRBV6-5 and TRBJ2-3, with 8 bases lining up with TRBD1. The CDR3 has 15 amino acids. Germline V CDR1 and CDR2: MNHEY, SVGAGI. V shed 3 bases and J 4 bases; nucleotides not matched to a gene: 6. CDR3 nucleotides: TGTGCCAGCAGTTATTCCAGGGGGCCACCAGATACGCAGTATTTT. It encodes CASSYSRGPPDTQYF.

In this sample, this clone turned up once. V usage is TRBV6-5 and J usage is TRBJ2-7, with a possible D match to TRBD1 (6 bases). This CDR3 has 15 residues. CDR1 is MNHEY, CDR2 SVGAGI, per germline. V lost 10 bases and J 3 bases, leaving 22 bases between the germline ends. In DNA form, the CDR3 reads TGTGCCATCCGTGGACAGCTCGGGATGGGCTACGAGCAGTACGTC. This codes for CAIRGQLGMGYEQYV.

The rearrangement uses TRBV2 and TRBJ2-2; D is perhaps TRBD2 (6 bases). Germline V gene data show CDR1 as SNHLY and CDR2 as FYNNEI. V lost 4 bases to trimming and J lost 6 bases, with 9 bases between them. This CDR3 spans 13 amino acids. The CDR3 loop is CASSGGDAGELFF. CDR3 DNA: TGTGCCAGCAGTGGGGGGGATGCCGGGGAGCTGTTTTTT.

The chain carries TRBV18 and TRBJ1-5, with D perhaps TRBD1 (6 bases). Per germline, CDR1 KGHSH and CDR2 LQKENI. V dropped 3 bases and J dropped 3 bases, with 9 bases sitting between them. The CDR3 is 14 amino acids. The CDR3 region is CASSPDRYNQPQHF. The CDR3 DNA sequence: TGTGCCAGCTCACCCGACAGGTACAATCAGCCCCAGCATTTT.

The J gene is TRBJ1-2, the V gene TRBV3-1 (or the pseudogene TRBV3-2); weak D call: TRBD1 (6 bases). The CDR3 is 15 residues long. With 0 bases removed from V and 3 bases from J, the gap between germline ends came to 11 bases. CDR1 is LGHDT, CDR2 YNNKEL, per germline (reference sequence). The CDR3 sequence is CASSQDLGAHYGYTF. The CDR3 nucleotides are TGTGCCAGCAGCCAAGATTTGGGGGCCCACTATGGCTACACCTTC.

V gene TRBV18 combines with J gene TRBJ2-3, with no clear D. V shed 3 bases and J shed 2 bases, with 12 bases lying between them. This CDR3 region has 15 residues. CDR1 is KGHSH and CDR2 is LQKENI in the germline V gene. The CDR3: CASSPADSYTDTQYF. CDR3 sequence (DNA): TGTGCCAGCTCACCTGCCGACTCGTACACAGATACGCAGTATTTT.

V gene TRBV28 combines with J gene TRBJ2-3; 9 bases are a match to TRBD1. The germline V gene has CDR1 MDHEN and CDR2 SYDVKM. This CDR3 has 14 residues. The J segment lost 7 bases and the V segment lost 5 bases, leaving 7 bases of the junction unmatched. CDR3 sequence (DNA): TGTGCCAGCAGTCTACCGGACAGGGGAAATACGCAGTATTTT. Protein product: CASSLPDRGNTQYF.

This rearrangement joins TRBV6-2 or TRBV6-3 to TRBJ1-2, with 8 bases matching TRBD1. The V and J ends lost 0 bases and 8 bases, in that order; junction bases with no gene match: 5. Germline V gene data show CDR1 as MNHEY and CDR2 as SVGEGT. The CDR3 has 14 amino acids. The CDR3 nucleotides read TGTGCCAGCAGTTACTCGCAGGGGGCTGTGGGCTACACCTTC. Translation: CASSYSQGAVGYTF.

The chain uses TRBV27 and TRBJ2-1, with D possibly being TRBD1 (6 bases). This CDR3 is built from 12 residues. V lost 7 bases and J 7 bases, leaving 11 bases between the germline ends. Per the germline V gene, CDR1 is MNHEY and CDR2 is SMNVEV (reference sequence). In DNA form, the CDR3 reads TGTGCCAGCAAAGGGGGAATTAATGAGCAGTTCTTC. Protein product: CASKGGINEQFF.

The CDR3 reads CASSGGPPGSGANVLTF. CDR3 DNA sequence: TGTGCCAGCAGTGGGGGGCCGCCGGGCTCTGGGGCCAACGTCCTGACTTTC. J is TRBJ2-6 and V is TRBV2, with D maybe TRBD1 (6 bases). The CDR3 extends over 17 amino acids. V dropped 4 bases and J dropped 0 bases, with 13 bases sitting between them. CDR1 and CDR2 from the germline V gene are SNHLY and FYNNEI.